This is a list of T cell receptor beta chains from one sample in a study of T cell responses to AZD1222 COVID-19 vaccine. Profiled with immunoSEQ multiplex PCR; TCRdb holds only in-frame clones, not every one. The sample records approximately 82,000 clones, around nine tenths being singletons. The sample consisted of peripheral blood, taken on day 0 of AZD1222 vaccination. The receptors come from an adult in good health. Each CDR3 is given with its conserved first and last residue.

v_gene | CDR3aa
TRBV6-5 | CASSLDGWQPQHF
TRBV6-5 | CASRGSGGGETQYF
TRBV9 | CASSATGSGNTIYF
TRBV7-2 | CASSLGAGGTDTQYF
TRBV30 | CAWNPTGTDTQYF
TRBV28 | CASSWQIRQPQHF
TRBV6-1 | CASSDTGNNQPQHF
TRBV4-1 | CASSQVGGREEQYF
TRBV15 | CATSRGGDGDTQYF
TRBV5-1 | CASSPRGEKLFF